The rows below give T cell receptor beta chains drawn from one sample of a study of blood T cell repertoires in COVID-19. Clones were read by immunoSEQ multiplex PCR, and TCRdb kept only the in-frame ones, dropping some. The top ten hold about 2.7% of the sample, which has about 220,000 clones, under 90% seen once. Material: peripheral blood. The receptor source for this set is a woman in her thirties or forties with active or convalescent COVID-19. CDR3s include the opening cysteine and the closing phenylalanine or tryptophan. Fields, in order: clone size, J gene, V gene, D gene, CDR3 protein, CDR3 DNA. A D gene is named only where the DNA matches it firmly. Not all rows give a size; the values are once, few, many and, for expanded clones, a class.

clone size: .; J gene: TRBJ2-3; V gene: TRBV15; D gene: TRBD2; CDR3 protein: CATSVRLAGGPRTDTQYF; CDR3 DNA: TGTGCCACCAGCGTTCGACTAGCGGGAGGGCCTCGGACAGATACGCAGTATTTT
clone size: .; J gene: TRBJ1-1; V gene: TRBV7-3; D gene: .; CDR3 protein: CASSLSSGNTEAFF; CDR3 DNA: TGTGCCAGCAGCTTATCTTCCGGGAACACTGAAGCTTTCTTT
clone size: .; J gene: TRBJ2-5; V gene: TRBV7-2; D gene: .; CDR3 protein: CASSLDRAGETQYF; CDR3 DNA: TGTGCCAGCAGCTTAGACAGAGCGGGAGAGACCCAGTACTTC
clone size: .; J gene: TRBJ1-1; V gene: TRBV4-1; D gene: .; CDR3 protein: CASSQEEMMNTEAFF; CDR3 DNA: TGCGCCAGCAGCCAAGAGGAGATGATGAACACTGAAGCTTTCTTT
clone size: .; J gene: TRBJ2-5; V gene: TRBV9; D gene: TRBD1; CDR3 protein: CASSVVGQGGGETQYF; CDR3 DNA: TGTGCCAGCAGCGTAGTGGGACAGGGTGGAGGGGAGACCCAGTACTTC
clone size: .; J gene: TRBJ1-6; V gene: TRBV30; D gene: .; CDR3 protein: CAWNTGHNSPLHF; CDR3 DNA: TGTGCCTGGAACACAGGGCATAATTCACCCCTCCACTTT
clone size: .; J gene: TRBJ1-1; V gene: TRBV19; D gene: .; CDR3 protein: CASSLTRTEAFF; CDR3 DNA: TGTGCCAGTAGTTTGACACGCACTGAAGCTTTCTTT
clone size: .; J gene: TRBJ2-7; V gene: TRBV27; D gene: TRBD2; CDR3 protein: CASSLKREFVEQYF; CDR3 DNA: TGTGCCAGCAGTTTAAAGCGGGAGTTCGTCGAGCAGTACTTC
clone size: .; J gene: TRBJ2-5; V gene: TRBV14; D gene: .; CDR3 protein: CASSQDNRPGEETQYF; CDR3 DNA: TGTGCCAGCAGCCAAGATAATAGGCCGGGAGAAGAGACCCAGTACTTC
clone size: .; J gene: TRBJ1-1; V gene: TRBV6-2/TRBV6-3; D gene: .; CDR3 protein: CASSYPGQLHTEAFF; CDR3 DNA: TGTGCCAGCAGTTACCCCGGACAGCTTCACACTGAAGCTTTCTTT
clone size: .; J gene: TRBJ2-5; V gene: TRBV5-1; D gene: TRBD1; CDR3 protein: CASSPGQGNVETQYF; CDR3 DNA: TGCGCCAGCAGCCCTGGACAGGGGAACGTAGAGACCCAGTACTTC
clone size: once; J gene: TRBJ2-6; V gene: TRBV5-1; D gene: .; CDR3 protein: CASSLGQNSGANVLTF; CDR3 DNA: TGCGCCAGCAGCTTGGGGCAAAACTCTGGGGCCAACGTCCTGACTTTC
clone size: .; J gene: TRBJ1-5; V gene: TRBV30; D gene: TRBD1; CDR3 protein: CAWAQGANQPQHF; CDR3 DNA: TGTGCCTGGGCACAGGGGGCCAATCAGCCCCAGCATTTT
clone size: .; J gene: TRBJ2-7; V gene: TRBV27; D gene: .; CDR3 protein: CASSFGFAYEQYF; CDR3 DNA: TGTGCCAGCAGTTTCGGGTTTGCCTACGAGCAGTACTTC
clone size: .; J gene: TRBJ1-1; V gene: TRBV10-3; D gene: .; CDR3 protein: CAISEHRDVRMNTEAFF; CDR3 DNA: TGTGCCATCAGTGAGCACAGGGATGTTAGAATGAACACTGAAGCTTTCTTT
clone size: .; J gene: TRBJ1-2; V gene: TRBV6-5; D gene: .; CDR3 protein: CASSSQVGGKNYGYTF; CDR3 DNA: TGTGCCAGCAGTTCCCAAGTTGGCGGAAAGAACTATGGCTACACCTTC
clone size: .; J gene: TRBJ1-2; V gene: TRBV20-1; D gene: .; CDR3 protein: CSASYYGYTF; CDR3 DNA: TGCAGTGCGTCCTACTATGGCTACACCTTC
clone size: few; J gene: TRBJ2-7; V gene: TRBV29-1; D gene: TRBD1; CDR3 protein: CSVFYRGTGKYEQYF; CDR3 DNA: TGCAGCGTTTTCTACCGTGGGACAGGAAAATACGAGCAGTACTTC
clone size: .; J gene: TRBJ2-1; V gene: TRBV27; D gene: TRBD2; CDR3 protein: CASRRVPRGGLYNEQFF; CDR3 DNA: TGTGCCAGCAGACGTGTTCCCCGGGGGGGCCTGTACAATGAGCAGTTCTTC
clone size: .; J gene: TRBJ1-2; V gene: TRBV6-5; D gene: TRBD1; CDR3 protein: CASRPGTGLNYGYTF; CDR3 DNA: TGTGCCAGCAGACCCGGGACAGGATTAAACTATGGCTACACCTTC
clone size: once; J gene: TRBJ2-7; V gene: TRBV15; D gene: TRBD1; CDR3 protein: CATSRRTGGADYEQYF; CDR3 DNA: TGTGCCACCAGCCGAAGGACAGGGGGCGCGGACTACGAGCAGTACTTC
clone size: .; J gene: TRBJ2-2; V gene: TRBV7-8; D gene: TRBD2; CDR3 protein: CAQRRTRADTGELFF; CDR3 DNA: TGTGCGCAGAGGAGGACTAGAGCGGACACCGGGGAGCTGTTTTTT
clone size: .; J gene: TRBJ1-1; V gene: TRBV7-9; D gene: .; CDR3 protein: CASSLEGVTTEAFF; CDR3 DNA: TGTGCCAGCAGCCTAGAAGGGGTAACCACTGAAGCTTTCTTT
clone size: once; J gene: TRBJ1-4; V gene: TRBV6-5; D gene: .; CDR3 protein: CASSPRGVGEKLFF; CDR3 DNA: TGTGCCAGCAGCCCACGGGGGGTAGGGGAAAAACTGTTTTTT
clone size: .; J gene: TRBJ2-2; V gene: TRBV28; D gene: .; CDR3 protein: CASSKGGEGTGELFF; CDR3 DNA: TGTGCCAGCAGCAAAGGGGGGGAGGGCACCGGGGAGCTGTTTTTT
clone size: .; J gene: TRBJ2-1; V gene: TRBV3-1/TRBV3-2; D gene: TRBD2; CDR3 protein: CASSQTSVAEQFF; CDR3 DNA: TGTGCCAGCAGCCAAACTAGCGTTGCTGAGCAGTTCTTC
clone size: .; J gene: TRBJ2-2; V gene: TRBV28; D gene: TRBD1; CDR3 protein: CASRLPGTGTTGELFF; CDR3 DNA: TGTGCCAGCAGGCTCCCCGGGACAGGGACCACCGGGGAGCTGTTTTTT
clone size: .; J gene: TRBJ1-3; V gene: TRBV9; D gene: TRBD1; CDR3 protein: CASSLMGQSSSGNTIYF; CDR3 DNA: TGTGCCAGCAGCCTGATGGGACAGTCGAGCTCTGGAAACACCATATATTTT
clone size: .; J gene: TRBJ1-1; V gene: TRBV9; D gene: .; CDR3 protein: CASLTERAGGTEAFF; CDR3 DNA: TGTGCCAGCCTGACAGAGAGGGCGGGGGGCACTGAAGCTTTCTTT
clone size: .; J gene: TRBJ1-1; V gene: TRBV27; D gene: .; CDR3 protein: CASRGGRVGNTEAFF; CDR3 DNA: TGTGCCAGCAGGGGAGGTAGGGTGGGGAACACTGAAGCTTTCTTT
clone size: .; J gene: TRBJ2-7; V gene: TRBV6-1; D gene: .; CDR3 protein: CASSELTSPGGEQYF; CDR3 DNA: TGTGCCAGCAGTGAACTGACTTCCCCCGGGGGCGAGCAGTACTTC
clone size: .; J gene: TRBJ2-1; V gene: TRBV12-3/TRBV12-4; D gene: .; CDR3 protein: CASSSSPIDEQFF; CDR3 DNA: TGTGCCAGCAGTTCTAGCCCTATCGATGAGCAGTTCTTC
clone size: once; J gene: TRBJ1-2; V gene: TRBV6-5; D gene: TRBD1; CDR3 protein: CASRRGLDYGYTF; CDR3 DNA: TGTGCCAGCCGAAGGGGGCTGGACTATGGCTACACCTTC